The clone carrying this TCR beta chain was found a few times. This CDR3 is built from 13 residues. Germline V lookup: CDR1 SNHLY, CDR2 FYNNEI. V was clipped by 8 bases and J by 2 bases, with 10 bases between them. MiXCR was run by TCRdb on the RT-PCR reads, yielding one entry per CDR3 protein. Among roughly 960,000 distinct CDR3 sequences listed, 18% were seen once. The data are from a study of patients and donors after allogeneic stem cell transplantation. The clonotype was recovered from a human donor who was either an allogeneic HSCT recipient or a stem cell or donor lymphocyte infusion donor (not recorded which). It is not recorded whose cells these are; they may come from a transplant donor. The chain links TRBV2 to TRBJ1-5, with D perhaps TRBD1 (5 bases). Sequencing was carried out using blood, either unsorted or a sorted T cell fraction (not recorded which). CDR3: CASGGDGNQPQHF. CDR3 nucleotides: TGTGCCAGCGGGGGGGATGGCAATCAGCCCCAGCATTTT.